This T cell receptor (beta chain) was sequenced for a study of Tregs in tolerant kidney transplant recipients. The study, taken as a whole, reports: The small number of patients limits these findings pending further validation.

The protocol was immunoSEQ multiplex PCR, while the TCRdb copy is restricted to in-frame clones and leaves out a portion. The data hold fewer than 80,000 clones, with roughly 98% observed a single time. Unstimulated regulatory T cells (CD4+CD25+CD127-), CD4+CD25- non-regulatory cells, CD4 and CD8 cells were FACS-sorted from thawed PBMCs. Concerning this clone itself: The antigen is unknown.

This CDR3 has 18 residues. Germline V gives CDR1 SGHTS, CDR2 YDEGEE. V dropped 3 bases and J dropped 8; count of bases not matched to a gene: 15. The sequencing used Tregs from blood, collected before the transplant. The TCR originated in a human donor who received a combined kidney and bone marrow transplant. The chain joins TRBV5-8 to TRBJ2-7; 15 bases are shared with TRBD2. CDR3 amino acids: CASSSPGLAGGILSKQYF. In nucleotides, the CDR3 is TGTGCCAGCAGCTCCCCTGGACTAGCGGGGGGGATCTTAAGCAAGCAGTACTTC.